The T cell receptor beta chain under discussion was sequenced for a study of Ad26.COV2.S vaccination and SARS-CoV-2 variants. This CDR3 is built from 13 residues. The V end was cut by 1 base, the J end by 5 bases, with 7 bases between. CDR1 and CDR2 from the germline V gene are SGHRS and YFSETQ. Sequencing used immunoSEQ multiplex PCR; TCRdb keeps in-frame clones, though not all of them. Of 300,000 to 400,000 clones listed, around 84% are singletons. Study-wide results and limits: An underestimation of total T cell responses may have resulted from the TCR breadth and depth analyses.

With respect to this clone: Its antigen is unidentified.

Documented treatment: about 20 received Ad26.COV2.S at low or high dose, single or two shots; about 5 received placebo; per-sample allocation not given. Day 63 after the first injection of vaccine or placebo was the sampling time. Recruitment in Boston yielded a donor of adult age, 18-55 years. The sample was peripheral blood, taken in a trial of Ad26.COV2.S vaccine versus placebo. The chain uses TRBV5-1 and TRBJ2-1, with D unresolved. The source of this sequence is a person between 18 and 65 years old who received the Ad26.COV2.S COVID-19 vaccine or a placebo. CDR3 protein: CASSLITDNEQFF. CDR3 sequence (DNA): TGCGCCAGCAGCTTGATAACCGACAATGAGCAGTTCTTC.